This T cell receptor (beta chain) is drawn from a study of T cells after yellow fever vaccination. General study findings and limits: In FACS-sorted repertoires, abundant clonotypes from the bulk population could appear as contaminants. Few clonotypes appeared in both CD4 and CD8 compartments. Most primary-vaccination clones reappeared after the booster (about 97% CD4, approximately 88% CD8).

In making TCR cDNA, 5'RACE template switching added a universal primer site and UMIs to it. TCRdb recomputed calls from the 5' RACE reads with MiXCR, one row per CDR3 protein. The sample lists some 300,000 distinct CDR3 sequences; 8.1% were seen once. This clonotype was observed at least ten times. The antigen remains unidentified. Germline loops: CDR1 SGHVS, CDR2 FQNEAQ. Between the trimmed V and J ends, which lost 2 bases and 5 bases, there was a span of 12 bases. The CDR3 is 14 amino acids. The gene calls are TRBV7-8 and TRBJ1-1; D gene unclear. This specimen was PBMCs, taken around 45 days after the first yellow fever vaccination. The sequence was collected from a man between 18 and 35 years old who received the YFV17D yellow fever vaccine. CDR3 residues: CASSLLEGGTEAFF. The DNA for the CDR3 is TGTGCCAGCAGCTTATTAGAGGGAGGGACTGAAGCTTTCTTT.